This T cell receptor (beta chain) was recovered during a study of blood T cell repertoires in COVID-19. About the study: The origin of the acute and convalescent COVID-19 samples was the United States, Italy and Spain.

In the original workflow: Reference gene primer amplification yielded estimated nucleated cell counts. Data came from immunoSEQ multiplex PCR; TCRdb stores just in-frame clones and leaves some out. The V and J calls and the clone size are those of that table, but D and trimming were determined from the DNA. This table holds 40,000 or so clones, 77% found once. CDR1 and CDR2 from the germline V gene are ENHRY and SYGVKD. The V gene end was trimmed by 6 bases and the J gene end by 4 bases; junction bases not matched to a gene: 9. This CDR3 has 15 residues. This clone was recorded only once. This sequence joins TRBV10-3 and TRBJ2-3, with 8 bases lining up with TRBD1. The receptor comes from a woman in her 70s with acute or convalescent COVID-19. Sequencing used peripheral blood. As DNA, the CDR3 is TGTGCCATCAGCATAGGACAGGGCGGGGCAGATACGCAGTATTTT. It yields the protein CAISIGQGGADTQYF.